This T cell receptor (beta chain) appears in the sequencing data of a study of cytomegalovirus exposure and HLA in healthy donors. Study results and limitations: For most TCR sequences rarity was the rule, although some public TCRs occurred in many donors. Later, TCR association rates were found to vary by HLA locus, highest for DRB1 and lowest for HLA-C. As was reported, the classifier diagnosed cytomegalovirus status with high specificity and sensitivity.

The study ran its PCR with 60 Vbeta and 13 Jbeta primers. Per the original data handling: Tens of millions of unique TCR beta chains, roughly 12 million shared, were counted in a later analysis. The repertoire was sequenced with immunoSEQ multiplex PCR; TCRdb's copy has only in-frame clones and lacks some. D and trimming come from the DNA, and the V and J calls and clone size come from that table. The data contain 100,000 to 150,000 clones, roughly 83% of them seen just once; the ten biggest clones take up 15% to 20%. Remarks on this clone: The antigen is not known.

Sequencing was performed on PBMCs. The sequence was obtained from a man younger than 35 in good health and CMV-seropositive.

The CDR3 DNA is TGTGCCAGCAGTCCACAGGGGGGCACAGATACGCAGTATTTT. Its protein is CASSPQGGTDTQYF. This chain connects TRBV6-4 to TRBJ2-3, with TRBD1 matching over 8 bases. CDR1 and CDR2 from the germline V gene are MRHNA and SNTAGT. With 5 bases clipped from V and 1 base from J, the junction kept 2 bases outside the gene matches. The CDR3 length is 14 residues.